One TCR beta chain is described in this entry. No cognate antigen has been identified for it. Base qualities are missing; no much larger clone stands one base away. The sample is drawn from a study of blood T cell repertoires in COVID-19 (dated by TCRdb to about 2020). In the study overall: The collaborator samples originated in the United States, Italy and Spain and spanned the acute and convalescent phases of COVID-19. The material from the prospective study consisted of cDNA or gDNA derived from T cells, B-cell-depleted T cells, or PBMCs. Subjects who had been exposed to COVID-19, were actively infected with it, or had recovered from it provided the deeply sampled blood TCRbeta repertoires that made up the dataset. A freely available public database, intended as a resource for researchers studying the immune response to SARS-CoV-2, is where the repertoires were released. The samples were drawn from two sources: the first 160 participants of the ongoing ImmuneRACE study, and 950 to 1,500 subjects contributed by 6 global collaborators. The sample metadata nearly always contained a de-identified subject ID, COVID-19 status, age in years and sex. Where available, HLA class I and class II types were taken from metadata supplied by the sample provider and were not determined by assay-based typing. The study at large found these results: The amount of clinical and demographic metadata varied by source and participant and was provided uncurated.

TCRbeta CDR3 regions were amplified from genomic DNA using the immunoSEQ Assay, a bias-controlled multiplex PCR. The authors' pipeline ran thus. Nucleated cell counts per sample were estimated from amplification of reference gene primers within the assay. Sequence reads were collapsed and filtered to measure the absolute abundance of every unique TCRbeta CDR3 rearrangement. For each sample, productive Simpson clonality was calculated by taking the square root of Simpson's diversity index across productive rearrangements. TCRdb carries this immuneACCESS record with in-frame sequences only. Its versions omit some clonotypes, under half of them owing to an unresolved V gene in the studies checked, with the rest unexplained. That table furnishes V, J and clone size, whereas the DNA furnished D and trimming. This sample gives about 220,000 clones in total; around four fifths of them show up just once. The leading ten clones occupy just under 20% of the sample.

Whole blood was collected in K2EDTA tubes by collaborating institutions according to the institutions' own protocols. For TCRbeta analysis, collaborators shipped samples as frozen whole blood, isolated PBMCs, or DNA extracted from either of those sample types. V and J lose 3 bases and 2 bases, and a span of 10 bases separates them. The CDR3 measures 14 amino acids from cysteine to phenylalanine. Of all the DNA, just the CDR3 is kept, 42 bases in frame from base 1. The germline V gene specifies KGHSH as CDR1 and LQKENI as CDR2. The receptor's source is a man between 25 and 39 years old with active or convalescent COVID-19. Sequencing input: peripheral blood. The chain was built from TRBV18 and TRBJ1-1; the D gene lacks a confident call. The bases read TGTGCCAGCTCACCCGTCCGGGGTAACACTGAAGCTTTCTTT. This translates into CASSPVRGNTEAFF.